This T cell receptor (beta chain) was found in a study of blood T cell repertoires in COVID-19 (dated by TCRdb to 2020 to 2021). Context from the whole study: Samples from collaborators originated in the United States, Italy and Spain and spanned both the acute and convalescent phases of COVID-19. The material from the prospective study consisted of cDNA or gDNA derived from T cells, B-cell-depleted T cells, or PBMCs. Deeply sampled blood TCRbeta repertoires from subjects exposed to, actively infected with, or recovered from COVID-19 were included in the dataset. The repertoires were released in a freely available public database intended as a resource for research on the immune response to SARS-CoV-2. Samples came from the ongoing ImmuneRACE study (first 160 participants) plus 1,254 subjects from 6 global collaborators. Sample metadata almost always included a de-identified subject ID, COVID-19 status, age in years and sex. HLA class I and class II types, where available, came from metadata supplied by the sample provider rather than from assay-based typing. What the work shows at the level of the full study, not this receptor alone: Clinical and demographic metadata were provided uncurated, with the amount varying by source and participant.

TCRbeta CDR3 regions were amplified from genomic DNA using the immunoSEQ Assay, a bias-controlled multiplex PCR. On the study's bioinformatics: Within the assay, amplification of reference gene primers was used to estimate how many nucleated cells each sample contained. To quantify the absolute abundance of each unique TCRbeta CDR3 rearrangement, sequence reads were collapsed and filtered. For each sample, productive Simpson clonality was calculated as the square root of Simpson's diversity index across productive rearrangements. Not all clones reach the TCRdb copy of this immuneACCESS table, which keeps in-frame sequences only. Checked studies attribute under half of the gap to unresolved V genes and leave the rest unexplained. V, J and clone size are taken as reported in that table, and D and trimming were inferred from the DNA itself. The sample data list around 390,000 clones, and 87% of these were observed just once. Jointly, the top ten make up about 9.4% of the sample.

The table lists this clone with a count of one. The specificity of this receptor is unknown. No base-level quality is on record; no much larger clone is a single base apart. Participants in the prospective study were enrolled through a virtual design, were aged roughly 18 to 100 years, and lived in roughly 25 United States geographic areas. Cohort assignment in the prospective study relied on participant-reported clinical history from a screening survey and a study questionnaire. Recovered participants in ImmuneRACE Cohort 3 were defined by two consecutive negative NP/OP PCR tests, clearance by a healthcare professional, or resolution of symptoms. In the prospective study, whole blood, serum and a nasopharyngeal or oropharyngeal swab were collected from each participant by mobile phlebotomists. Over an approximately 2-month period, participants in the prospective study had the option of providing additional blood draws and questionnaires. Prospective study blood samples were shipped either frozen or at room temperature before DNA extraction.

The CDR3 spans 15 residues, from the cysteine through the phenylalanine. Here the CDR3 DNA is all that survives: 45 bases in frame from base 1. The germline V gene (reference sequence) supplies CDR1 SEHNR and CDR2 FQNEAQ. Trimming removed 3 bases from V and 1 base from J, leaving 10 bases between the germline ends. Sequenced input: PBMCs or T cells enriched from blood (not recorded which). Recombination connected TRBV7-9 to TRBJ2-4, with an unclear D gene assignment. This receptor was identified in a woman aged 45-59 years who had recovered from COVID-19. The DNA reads TGTGCCAGCAGCTTTGGGCGCCGGGCCAAAAACATTCAGTACTTC. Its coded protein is CASSFGRRAKNIQYF.